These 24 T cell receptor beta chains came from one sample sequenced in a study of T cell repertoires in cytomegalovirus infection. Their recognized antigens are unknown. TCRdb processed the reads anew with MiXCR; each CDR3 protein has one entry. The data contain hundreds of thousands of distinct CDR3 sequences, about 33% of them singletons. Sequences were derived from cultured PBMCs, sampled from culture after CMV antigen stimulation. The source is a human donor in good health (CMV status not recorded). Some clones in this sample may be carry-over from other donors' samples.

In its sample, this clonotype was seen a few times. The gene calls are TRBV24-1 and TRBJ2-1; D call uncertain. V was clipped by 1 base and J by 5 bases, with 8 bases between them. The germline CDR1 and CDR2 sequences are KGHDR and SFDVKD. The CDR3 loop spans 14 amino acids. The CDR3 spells CATSDLARDNEQFF. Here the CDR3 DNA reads TGTGCCACCAGTGATTTAGCGCGAGACAATGAGCAGTTCTTC.

CDR3 sequence (DNA): TGCGCCAGCAGCACGGTAGCGGGAGGTTACGAGCAGTACTTC. It encodes CASSTVAGGYEQYF. The rearrangement uses TRBV5-1 and TRBJ2-7; 10 nucleotides line up with TRBD2. The trim removed 4 bases at V and 4 bases at J, leaving 5 bases unmatched. Germline CDR1 SGHRS, CDR2 YFSETQ. The CDR3 has 14 residues.

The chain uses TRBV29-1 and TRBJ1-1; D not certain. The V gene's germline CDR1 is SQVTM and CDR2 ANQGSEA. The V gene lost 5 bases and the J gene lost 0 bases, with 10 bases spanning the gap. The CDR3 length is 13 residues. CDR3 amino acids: CSVNGRMNTEAFF. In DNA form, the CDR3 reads TGCAGCGTTAATGGCAGGATGAACACTGAAGCTTTCTTT. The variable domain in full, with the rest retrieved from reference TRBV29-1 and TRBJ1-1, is SAVISQKPSRDICQRGTSLTIQCQVDSQVTMMFWYRQQPGQSLTLIATANQGSEATYESGFVIDKFPISRPNLTFSTLTVSNMSPEDSSIYLCSVNGRMNTEAFFGQGTRLTVV.

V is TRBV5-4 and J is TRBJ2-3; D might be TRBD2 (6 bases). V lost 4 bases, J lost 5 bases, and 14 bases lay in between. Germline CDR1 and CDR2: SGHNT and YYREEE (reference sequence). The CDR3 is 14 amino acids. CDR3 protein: CASSLRLGEDTQYF. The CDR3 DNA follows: TGTGCCAGCAGCCTACGACTAGGGGAAGATACGCAGTATTTT.

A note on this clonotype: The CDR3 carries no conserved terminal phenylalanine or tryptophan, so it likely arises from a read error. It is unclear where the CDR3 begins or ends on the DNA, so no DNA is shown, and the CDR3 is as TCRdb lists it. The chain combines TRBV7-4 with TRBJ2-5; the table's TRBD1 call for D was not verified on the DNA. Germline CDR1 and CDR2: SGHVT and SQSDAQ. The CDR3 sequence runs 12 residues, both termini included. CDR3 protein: CASRAPGEGAQI.

CDR3 sequence reads: CASSPPRGLADNQETQYF. The CDR3 nucleotides read TGTGCCAGCTCACCACCAAGGGGGCTAGCGGACAACCAAGAGACCCAGTACTTC. V and J are TRBV18 and TRBJ2-5; the D gene could be TRBD1 or TRBD2 (7 bases each). This CDR3 comprises 18 residues. The V gene's germline CDR1 is KGHSH and CDR2 LQKENI. V dropped 0 bases and J dropped 0 bases, with 17 bases sitting between them.

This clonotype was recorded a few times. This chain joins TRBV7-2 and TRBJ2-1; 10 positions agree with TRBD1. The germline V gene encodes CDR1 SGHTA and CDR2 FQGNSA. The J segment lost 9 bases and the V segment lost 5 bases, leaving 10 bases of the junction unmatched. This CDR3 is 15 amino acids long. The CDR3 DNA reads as TGTGCCAGCAGCGCCCGGGGACAGGGGATCGCTGAGCAGTTCTTC. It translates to CASSARGQGIAEQFF.

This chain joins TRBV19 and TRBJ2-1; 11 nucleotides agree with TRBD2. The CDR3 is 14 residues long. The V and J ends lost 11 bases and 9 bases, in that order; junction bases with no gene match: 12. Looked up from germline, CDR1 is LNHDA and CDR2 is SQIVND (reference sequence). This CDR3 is CAVGRASGRREQFF. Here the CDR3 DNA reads TGTGCCGTCGGCAGGGCTAGCGGGAGGCGTGAGCAGTTCTTC.

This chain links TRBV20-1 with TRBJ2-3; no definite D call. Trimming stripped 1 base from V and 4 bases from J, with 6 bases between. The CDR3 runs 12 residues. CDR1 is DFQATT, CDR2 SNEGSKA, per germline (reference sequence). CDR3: CSARVPSDTQYF. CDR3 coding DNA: TGCAGTGCTAGAGTACCCTCAGATACGCAGTATTTT.

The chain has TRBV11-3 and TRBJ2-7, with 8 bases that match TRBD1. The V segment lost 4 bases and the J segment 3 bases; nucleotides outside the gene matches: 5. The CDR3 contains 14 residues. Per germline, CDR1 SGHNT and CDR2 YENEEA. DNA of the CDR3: TGTGCCAGCAGCTCACGGACAGGGAACTACGAGCAGTACTTC. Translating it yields CASSSRTGNYEQYF. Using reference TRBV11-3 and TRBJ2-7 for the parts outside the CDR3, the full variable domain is EAGVVQSPRYKIIEKKQPVAFWCNPISGHNTLYWYLQNLGQGPELLIRYENEEAVDDSQLPKDRFSAERLKGVDSTLKIQPAELGDSAVYLCASSSRTGNYEQYFGPGTRLTVT.

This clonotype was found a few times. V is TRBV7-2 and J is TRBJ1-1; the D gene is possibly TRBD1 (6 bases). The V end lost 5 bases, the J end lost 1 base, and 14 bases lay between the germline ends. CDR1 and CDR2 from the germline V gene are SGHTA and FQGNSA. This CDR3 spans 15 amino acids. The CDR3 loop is CASSMSGGRNTEAFF. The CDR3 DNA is TGTGCCAGCAGCATGAGTGGGGGCCGGAACACTGAAGCTTTCTTT.

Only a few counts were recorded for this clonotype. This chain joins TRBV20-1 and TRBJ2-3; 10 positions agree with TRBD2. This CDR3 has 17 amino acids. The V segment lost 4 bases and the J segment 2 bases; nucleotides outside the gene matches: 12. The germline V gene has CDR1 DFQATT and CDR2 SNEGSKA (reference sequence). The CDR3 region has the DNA TGCAGTGCTACTCGGACTAGCGGTACCTCTTTCACAGATACGCAGTATTTT. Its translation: CSATRTSGTSFTDTQYF.

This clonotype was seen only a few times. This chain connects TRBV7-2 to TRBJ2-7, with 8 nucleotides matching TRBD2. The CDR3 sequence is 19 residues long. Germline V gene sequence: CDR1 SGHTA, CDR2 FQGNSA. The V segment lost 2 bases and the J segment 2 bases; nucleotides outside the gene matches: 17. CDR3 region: CASSLHSGGSTSVPYEQYF. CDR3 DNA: TGTGCCAGCAGCTTACATTCCGGAGGCTCGACTAGCGTTCCCTACGAGCAGTACTTC. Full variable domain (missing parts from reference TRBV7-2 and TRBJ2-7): GAGVSQSPSNKVTEKGKDVELRCDPISGHTALYWYRQSLGQGLEFLIYFQGNSAPDKSGLPSDRFSAERTGGSVSTLTIQRTQQEDSAVYLCASSLHSGGSTSVPYEQYFGPGTRLTVT.

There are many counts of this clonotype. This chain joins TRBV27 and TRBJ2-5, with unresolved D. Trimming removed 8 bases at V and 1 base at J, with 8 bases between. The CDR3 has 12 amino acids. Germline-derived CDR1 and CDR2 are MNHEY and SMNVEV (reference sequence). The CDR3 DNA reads TGTGCCAGCCGGTCTGTCCAAGAGACCCAGTACTTC. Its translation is CASRSVQETQYF.

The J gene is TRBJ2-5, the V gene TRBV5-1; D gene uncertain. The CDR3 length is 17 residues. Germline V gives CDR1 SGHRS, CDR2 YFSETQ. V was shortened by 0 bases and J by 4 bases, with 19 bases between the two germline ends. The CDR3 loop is CASSLEPERIARETQYF. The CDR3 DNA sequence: TGCGCCAGCAGCTTGGAGCCGGAGAGAATAGCCCGAGAGACCCAGTACTTC. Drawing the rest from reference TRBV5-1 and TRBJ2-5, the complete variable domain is KAGVTQTPRYLIKTRGQQVTLSCSPISGHRSVSWYQQTPGQGLQFLFEYFSETQRNKGNFPGRFSGRQFSNSRSEMNVSTLELGDSALYLCASSLEPERIARETQYFGPGTRLLVL.

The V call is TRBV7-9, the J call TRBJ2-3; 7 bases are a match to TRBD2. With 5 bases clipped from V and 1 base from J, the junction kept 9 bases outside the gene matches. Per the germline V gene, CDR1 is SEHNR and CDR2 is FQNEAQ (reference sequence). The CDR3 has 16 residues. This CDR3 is CASSPPAGVRTDTQYF. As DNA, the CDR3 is TGTGCCAGCAGCCCGCCCGCGGGGGTTCGCACAGATACGCAGTATTTT.

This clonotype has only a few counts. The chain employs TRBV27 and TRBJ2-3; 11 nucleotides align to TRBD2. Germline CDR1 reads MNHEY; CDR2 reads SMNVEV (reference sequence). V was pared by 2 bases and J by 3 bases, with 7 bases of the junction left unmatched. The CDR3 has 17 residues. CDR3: CASSLIAGGPRTDTQYF. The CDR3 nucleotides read TGTGCCAGCAGTTTAATAGCGGGAGGGCCTCGGACAGATACGCAGTATTTT.

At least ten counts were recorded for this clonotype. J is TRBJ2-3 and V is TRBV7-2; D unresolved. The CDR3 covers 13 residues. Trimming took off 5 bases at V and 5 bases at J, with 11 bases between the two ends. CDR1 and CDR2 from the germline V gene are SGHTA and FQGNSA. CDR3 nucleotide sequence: TGTGCCAGCAGCGGTGGGGTAAAAGATACGCAGTATTTT. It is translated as CASSGGVKDTQYF.

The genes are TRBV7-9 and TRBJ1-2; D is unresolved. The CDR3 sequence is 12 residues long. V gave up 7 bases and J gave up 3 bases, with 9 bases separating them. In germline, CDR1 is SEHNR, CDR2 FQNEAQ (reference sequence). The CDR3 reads CASTRDYYGYTF. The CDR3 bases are TGTGCCAGCACCCGAGACTACTATGGCTACACCTTC. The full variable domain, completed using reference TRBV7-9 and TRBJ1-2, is DTGVSQNPRHKITKRGQNVTFRCDPISEHNRLYWYRQTLGQGPEFLTYFQNEAQLEKSRLLSDRFSAERPKGSFSTLEIQRTEQGDSAMYLCASTRDYYGYTFGSGTRLTVV.

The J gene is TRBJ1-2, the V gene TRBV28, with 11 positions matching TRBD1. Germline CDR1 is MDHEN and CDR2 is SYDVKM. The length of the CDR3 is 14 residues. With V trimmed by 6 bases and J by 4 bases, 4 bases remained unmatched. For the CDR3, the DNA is TGTGCCAGCAGAGGGGGACAGGGGGTCTATGGCTACACCTTC. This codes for CASRGGQGVYGYTF.

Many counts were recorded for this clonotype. The CDR3 DNA reads TGTGCCAGCAGCTTAGACGGGCGGGACAGGCTTCCTGGAAACACCATATATTTT. Its translation: CASSLDGRDRLPGNTIYF. The chain joins TRBV11-3 to TRBJ1-3; 8 nucleotides match TRBD1. The J segment lost 2 bases and the V segment lost 0 bases, leaving 9 bases of the junction unmatched. Germline CDR1 SGHNT, CDR2 YENEEA. The CDR3 has 18 amino acids.

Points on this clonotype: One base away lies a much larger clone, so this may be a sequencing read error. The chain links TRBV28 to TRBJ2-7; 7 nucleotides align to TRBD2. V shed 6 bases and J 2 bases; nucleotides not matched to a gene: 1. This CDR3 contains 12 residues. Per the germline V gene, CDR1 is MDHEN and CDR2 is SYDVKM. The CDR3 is CASRGGTYEQYV. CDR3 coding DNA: TGTGCCAGCAGGGGGGGGACCTACGAGCAGTACGTC.

CDR3 loop: CASSIKRGDQPQHF. Written as DNA, the CDR3 is TGTGCCAGTAGTATTAAGAGGGGGGATCAGCCCCAGCATTTT. This chain links TRBV19 with TRBJ1-5; possible D gene TRBD1, 6 bases. The CDR3 is 14 amino acids. With 3 bases removed from V and 5 bases from J, the gap between germline ends came to 11 bases. Germline loops: CDR1 LNHDA, CDR2 SQIVND (reference sequence).

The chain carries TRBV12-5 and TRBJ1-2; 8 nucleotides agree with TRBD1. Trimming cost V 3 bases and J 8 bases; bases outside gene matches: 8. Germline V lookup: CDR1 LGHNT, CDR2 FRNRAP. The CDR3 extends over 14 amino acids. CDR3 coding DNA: TGTGCTAGTGGTTTTCCTCAGGGGGCGGAGGGCTACACCTTC. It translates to CASGFPQGAEGYTF. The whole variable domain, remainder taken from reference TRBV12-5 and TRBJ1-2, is DARVTQTPRHKVTEMGQEVTMRCQPILGHNTVFWYRQTMMQGLELLAYFRNRAPLDDSGMPKDRFSAEMPDATLATLKIQPSEPRDSAVYFCASGFPQGAEGYTFGSGTRLTVV.